The entry below gives a single T cell receptor (beta chain) sequence along with its context. Its antigen is not identified. Germline V gene lookup returns CDR1 SGHAT and CDR2 FQNNGV. The CDR3 is made up of 14 amino acids. The V and J ends lost 5 bases and 4 bases respectively, with 14 bases between them. The sample originates from a study of cytomegalovirus exposure and HLA in healthy donors. Looking at the study overall: Earlier work reported 110 million or so unique TCR beta sequences from about 179 million T cells.

The PCR used 60 Vbeta and 13 Jbeta primers. Libraries were prepared by immunoSEQ multiplex PCR; TCRdb keeps only in-frame clonotypes and omits some of them. There are some 150,000 clones in the sample; around 78% occur only once, and about 3% lies in the top ten. Study-wide results and limits: With DRB1 most and HLA-C fewest, TCR association rates differed between HLA loci in a later analysis.

This sequence joins TRBV11-2 and TRBJ1-2; no firm D call. The receptor was derived from a middle-aged man in good health and CMV-seropositive. The sequenced material came from PBMCs. The CDR3: CASSLESTPYGYTF. The CDR3 coding sequence is TGTGCCAGCAGCCTGGAATCGACTCCCTATGGCTACACCTTC. The whole variable domain, remainder taken from reference TRBV11-2 and TRBJ1-2, is EAGVAQSPRYKIIEKRQSVAFWCNPISGHATLYWYQQILGQGPKLLIQFQNNGVVDDSQLPKDRFSAERLKGVDSTLKIQPAKLEDSAVYLCASSLESTPYGYTFGSGTRLTVV.